What follows describes a single TCR beta chain. The sample belongs to a study of Ad26.COV2.S vaccination and SARS-CoV-2 variants. The ends were cut back, 3 bases at V and 0 bases at J, with 9 bases in the middle. Germline CDR1 reads LGHDT; CDR2 reads YNNKEL (reference sequence). The CDR3 is 14 residues long. Repertoires were generated with immunoSEQ multiplex PCR, while TCRdb's copy carries only in-frame clones and drops some. The table includes a few hundred thousand clones, about nine tenths detected once. The sample's treatment: about 20 received Ad26.COV2.S at low or high dose, single or two shots; about 5 received placebo; per-sample allocation not given. Repertoires come from day 63 after the first vaccine or placebo injection.

The receptor's source is a person between 18 and 59 years old who received the Ad26.COV2.S COVID-19 vaccine or a placebo. The sample was peripheral blood, taken in a trial of Ad26.COV2.S vaccine versus placebo. The chain combines TRBV3-1 (or the pseudogene TRBV3-2) with TRBJ2-7; D might be TRBD2 (6 bases). As DNA, the CDR3 is TGTGCCAGCAGCCAGGCGGGGCCCTCCTACGAGCAGTACTTC. Its translation: CASSQAGPSYEQYF.